This TCR beta chain is from a study of metastatic and nonmetastatic thyroid tumors (dated by TCRdb to 2018 to 2020). Turning to the overall study: Repertoires were compared across peripheral blood and tumor or nodule tissue samples from malignant and benign thyroid patients.

Preparation of the library involved PCR. TCRdb names Illumina HiSeq 4000 as the instrument used. High-throughput sequencing was used to profile the CDR3 region of the TCR beta-chain in every patient. Per the authors' processing: A classifier to discriminate distant-metastatic papillary thyroid cancer patients was built from CDR3 differences across clinicopathological groups. The Shannon index was used to assess repertoire diversity, and the Morisita-Horn index was used to assess tumor-blood repertoire similarity. TCRdb trimmed public reads at Q25 via fastp, called clones via MiXCR and kept in-frame beta chains. The V and J calls and clone size are TCRdb's, not the authors'. This sample lists about 59,000 clones; roughly 30% were detected once. The ten biggest clones cover about 15% of the sample. Broad study findings and their caveats: In both blood and tumor samples, malignant tumors were reported to have significantly higher TCR beta diversity than benign nodules.

About this clone: The target of this receptor is not known. The sample holds no much larger clone one base away, and base qualities are not on file.

No treatment had been received by any patient before thyroid surgery. Using T-cell receptor beta sequencing, the study looked back at clinical samples from patients collected from the early 2010s to the late 2010s. Including the terminal cysteine and phenylalanine, the CDR3 comprises 12 residues. The only DNA kept is the CDR3, 36 bases in frame from the first base. V gives up 5 bases and J gives up 5 bases, and the segment between their germline ends measures 9 bases. Taken from the germline V gene, the CDR1 and CDR2 loops are MNHNS and SASEGT. This chain joins TRBV6-1 to TRBJ2-5; the D gene is not confidently resolved. The material sequenced was blood. The sequence derives from a female donor with papillary thyroid cancer or a benign thyroid nodule (not recorded which). Some clones in this sample may be carry-over from other donors' samples. The CDR3 protein sequence reads: CASSRLGETQYF. Here is the DNA: TGTGCCAGCAGTCGTCTTGGGGAGACCCAGTACTTC.